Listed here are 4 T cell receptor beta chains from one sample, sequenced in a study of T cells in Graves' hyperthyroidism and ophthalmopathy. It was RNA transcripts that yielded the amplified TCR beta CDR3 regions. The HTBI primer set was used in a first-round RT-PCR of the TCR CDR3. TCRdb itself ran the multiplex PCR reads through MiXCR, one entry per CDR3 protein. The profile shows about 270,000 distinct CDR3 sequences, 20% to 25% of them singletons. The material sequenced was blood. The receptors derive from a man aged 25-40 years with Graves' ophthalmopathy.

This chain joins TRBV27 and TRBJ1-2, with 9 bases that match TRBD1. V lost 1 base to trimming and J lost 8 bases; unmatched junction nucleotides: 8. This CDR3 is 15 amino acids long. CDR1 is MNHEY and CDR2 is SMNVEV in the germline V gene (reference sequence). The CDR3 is CASSLLAGTGNGYTF. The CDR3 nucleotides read TGTGCCAGCAGTTTATTGGCCGGGACAGGGAACGGCTACACCTTC.

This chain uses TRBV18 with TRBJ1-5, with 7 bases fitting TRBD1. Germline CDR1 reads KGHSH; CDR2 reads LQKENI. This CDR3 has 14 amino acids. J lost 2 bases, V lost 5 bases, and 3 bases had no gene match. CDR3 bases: TGTGCCAGCTCATCCGACAGGGGCAATCAGCCCCAGCATTTT. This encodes CASSSDRGNQPQHF.

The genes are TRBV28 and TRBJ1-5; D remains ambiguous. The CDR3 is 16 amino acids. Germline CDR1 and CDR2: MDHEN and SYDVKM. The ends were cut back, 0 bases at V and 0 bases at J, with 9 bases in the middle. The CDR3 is CASSLWEPTSNQPQHF. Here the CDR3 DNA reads TGTGCCAGCAGTTTATGGGAACCGACTAGCAATCAGCCCCAGCATTTT.

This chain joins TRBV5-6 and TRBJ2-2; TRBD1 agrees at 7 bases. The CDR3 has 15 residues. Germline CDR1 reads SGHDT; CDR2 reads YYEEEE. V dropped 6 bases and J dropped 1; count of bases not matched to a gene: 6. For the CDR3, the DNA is TGTGCCAGCACCAGGACAGGAGAGAACACCGGGGAGCTGTTTTTT. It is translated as CASTRTGENTGELFF.